Listed here are 32 T cell receptor beta chains from one sample, sequenced in a study of T-cell reconstitution after alpha-beta-depleted transplantation in children. The authors prepared the TCRbeta library with unique molecular identifiers. MiXCR was run by TCRdb on the PCR reads, yielding one entry per CDR3 protein. The data contain hundreds of thousands of distinct CDR3 sequences, roughly a tenth of them singletons. Here the sequenced sample was PBMCs from the stem cell graft donor, taken from the stem cell graft. The receptors stem from a human donor who donated a stem cell graft to a child with acute myeloid leukemia.

The CDR3 region has the DNA TGCGCCAGCAGCCAGAGACCCACTAGCACAGATACGCAGTATTTT. Translated: CASSQRPTSTDTQYF. This chain joins TRBV4-3 and TRBJ2-3; D is unresolved. CDR1 is LGHNA and CDR2 is YSLEER in the germline V gene. This CDR3 has 15 amino acids. Trimming left V 3 bases short and J 0 bases short, with 10 bases between.

This clonotype was counted between two and nine times. The chain links TRBV20-1 to TRBJ2-6, with D unresolved. Trimming stripped 3 bases from V and 4 bases from J, with 13 bases between. In germline, CDR1 is DFQATT, CDR2 SNEGSKA (reference sequence). The CDR3 sequence is 15 residues long. The CDR3 coding sequence is TGCAGTGCTAGCAGCCCTTCGTGGGGGGCCAACGTCCTGACTTTC. It yields the protein CSASSPSWGANVLTF.

This clonotype occurred many times. V gene TRBV6-5 combines with J gene TRBJ1-3; D is undetermined. The CDR3 is 19 amino acids. V shed 1 base and J shed 4 bases, with 23 bases lying between them. Germline V gene data show CDR1 as MNHEY and CDR2 as SVGAGI. CDR3 region: CASSYFFGRSGALGNTIYF. The DNA of the CDR3 is TGTGCCAGCAGTTACTTTTTCGGGAGGTCGGGTGCCCTCGGAAACACCATATATTTT.

This sequence joins TRBV4-2 and TRBJ2-1; the match to TRBD2 covers 9 bases. The CDR3 sequence is 15 residues long. V lost 2 bases and J lost 5; bases outside the gene matches: 4. The germline V gene encodes CDR1 LGHNA and CDR2 YNFKEQ. CDR3 in DNA: TGTGCCAGCAGCCAACGACTAGCGGAGCACAATGAGCAGTTCTTC. This encodes CASSQRLAEHNEQFF.

The rearrangement uses TRBV6-5 and TRBJ1-4, with D hard to call. This CDR3 has 15 residues. Trimming pared 5 bases from V and 0 bases from J, leaving 10 bases between. Germline lookup yields CDR1 MNHEY and CDR2 SVGAGI. CDR3 nucleotide sequence: TGTGCCAGCAGTACTCACGGCGCAACTAATGAAAAACTGTTTTTT. It codes for CASSTHGATNEKLFF.

J is TRBJ2-7 and V is TRBV7-2; TRBD2 matches 10 bases. Trimming took 1 base from V and 2 from J; bases not matched to a gene: 5. The CDR3 is made up of 16 amino acids. Germline values: CDR1 SGHTA, CDR2 FQGNSA. DNA for the CDR3: TGTGCCAGCAGCTTAGGGGCCGGGACTAGCGCCTACGAGCAGTACTTC. This sequence encodes CASSLGAGTSAYEQYF.

This clonotype was counted between two and nine times. The J gene is TRBJ1-2, the V gene TRBV29-1; tentatively, D is TRBD1 (5 bases). The CDR3 has 14 residues. V was pared by 4 bases and J by 3 bases, with 15 bases between. Germline V gene sequence: CDR1 SQVTM, CDR2 ANQGSEA. The CDR3 bases are TGCAGCGTTGGGTCCAGGTGGGGGGACTATGGCTACACCTTC. It translates to CSVGSRWGDYGYTF.

This clonotype was found a few times. This chain connects TRBV15 to TRBJ2-7; D is undetermined. This CDR3 is 13 amino acids long. Germline V gene data show CDR1 as LNHNV and CDR2 as YYDKDF (reference sequence). The ends were cut back, 0 bases at V and 9 bases at J, with 12 bases in the middle. CDR3 DNA sequence: TGTGCCACCAGCAGAGAGTCGGAGCGCGGGCAGTACTTC. It specifies CATSRESERGQYF.

This clonotype showed up many times. The chain recombines TRBV5-1 with TRBJ2-5, with D unclear. Trimming took 4 bases from V and 0 from J, leaving 10 bases between them. Per the germline V gene, CDR1 is SGHRS and CDR2 is YFSETQ. The CDR3 has 14 residues. CDR3: CASSPQLYQETQYF. CDR3 in DNA: TGCGCCAGCAGCCCTCAATTGTACCAAGAGACCCAGTACTTC.

This clonotype came up a few times. V gene TRBV5-1 combines with J gene TRBJ2-7, with 8 bases identical to TRBD1. Per the germline V gene, CDR1 is SGHRS and CDR2 is YFSETQ. V was clipped by 2 bases and J by 7 bases; unmatched bases: 8. This CDR3 is built from 14 residues. The CDR3 here is CASSFSWTGQEQYF. The CDR3 DNA reads TGCGCCAGCAGCTTTTCCTGGACAGGGCAAGAGCAGTACTTC.

This chain uses TRBV29-1 with TRBJ2-7; D is uncertain. Trimming cost V 6 bases and J 5 bases, with 11 bases left between them. CDR3 length equals 11 residues. Germline V gene lookup returns CDR1 SQVTM and CDR2 ANQGSEA. The CDR3 sequence: CSVRAMDEQYF. The CDR3 nucleotides read TGCAGCGTACGGGCCATGGACGAGCAGTACTTC.

The chain employs TRBV20-1 and TRBJ2-1; the match to TRBD2 covers 14 bases. This CDR3 comprises 15 residues. J gave up 10 bases and V 1 base, and 6 bases lay outside the gene matches. Looked up from germline, CDR1 is DFQATT and CDR2 is SNEGSKA (reference sequence). The CDR3 DNA sequence: TGCAGTGCTAGAGGTGGGACTAGCGGGGGTAGAGAGCAGTTCTTC. Translation: CSARGGTSGGREQFF.

CDR3 residues: CASSHAGQGGGYTF. In DNA form, the CDR3 reads TGTGCCAGCAGTCATGCGGGACAGGGAGGCGGCTACACCTTC. The chain recombines TRBV27 with TRBJ1-2, with 9 bases identical to TRBD1. After removal of 5 bases from V and 8 bases from J, the junction contained 9 bases not matched to a gene. This CDR3 is built from 14 residues. Germline loops: CDR1 MNHEY, CDR2 SMNVEV (reference sequence).

This clonotype was detected a few times. The gene calls are TRBV18 and TRBJ2-7, with no clear D. The CDR3 totals 14 residues. V shed 3 bases and J shed 3 bases, with 12 bases lying between them. Germline V lookup: CDR1 KGHSH, CDR2 LQKENI. CDR3 sequence: CASSPGLDGYEQYF. The CDR3 nucleotides are TGTGCCAGCTCACCGGGCCTGGACGGCTACGAGCAGTACTTC.

The J gene is TRBJ1-2, the V gene TRBV18; 7 positions agree with TRBD1. The CDR3 has 10 amino acids. The J segment lost 10 bases and the V segment lost 10 bases, leaving 6 bases of the junction unmatched. Germline V gene sequence: CDR1 KGHSH, CDR2 LQKENI. CDR3 DNA: TGTGCCACGGGACAGAGTGACTACACCTTC. It codes for CATGQSDYTF.

There are many counts of this clonotype. This chain uses TRBV4-3 with TRBJ2-3; the D gene could be TRBD1 or TRBD2 (7 bases each). This CDR3 region has 15 residues. The V end lost 1 base, the J end lost 1 base, and 9 bases lay between the germline ends. Per the germline V gene, CDR1 is LGHNA and CDR2 is YSLEER. CDR3 DNA sequence: TGCGCCAGCAGCCAAGCAGGGGGGGGCACAGATACGCAGTATTTT. Translated, it gives CASSQAGGGTDTQYF.

Regarding this clonotype: Given the absence of the conserved phenylalanine or tryptophan at the CDR3 end, a read error is likely. The chain carries TRBV5-6 and TRBJ2-1; TRBD2 matches 13 bases. This CDR3 has 14 amino acids. Germline trimming cut 6 bases from V and 7 bases from J; bases unmatched to any gene: 4. Germline assignment: CDR1 SGHDT and CDR2 YYEEEE. The chain's CDR3 is CASTKTSGRNEQFL. Here the CDR3 DNA reads TGTGCCAGCACTAAGACTAGCGGGAGGAATGAGCAGTTCTTG.

This clonotype has a count of ten or more. The chain has TRBV12-3 or TRBV12-4 and TRBJ2-7, with D unclear. Trimming took 3 bases from V and 7 from J, leaving 10 bases between them. The CDR3 totals 12 residues. CDR3 DNA: TGTGCCAGCAGTTTTGTGCTTGGTGAGCAGTACTTC. This translates into CASSFVLGEQYF.

This clonotype was seen a handful of times. The chain recombines TRBV9 with TRBJ2-5, with 11 bases lining up with TRBD2. Germline loops: CDR1 SGDLS, CDR2 YYNGEE. Losses at the gene ends were 0 bases for V and 5 bases for J; bases not matched to a gene: 3. This CDR3 has 15 residues. In nucleotides, the CDR3 is TGTGCCAGCAGCGTAGGACTAGCGGGAACGGAGACCCAGTACTTC. Its translation: CASSVGLAGTETQYF. Looking up the rest from reference TRBV9 and TRBJ2-5 gives the full variable domain: DSGVTQTPKHLITATGQRVTLRCSPRSGDLSVYWYQQSLDQGLQFLIQYYNGEERAKGNILERFSAQQFPDLHSELNLSSLELGDSALYFCASSVGLAGTETQYFGPGTRLLVL.

This clonotype was seen only a few times. The V and J genes are TRBV20-1 and TRBJ2-3, with D maybe TRBD2 (5 bases). In germline, CDR1 is DFQATT, CDR2 SNEGSKA (reference sequence). V was clipped by 2 bases and J by 3 bases, with 9 bases between them. The CDR3 totals 13 residues. CDR3 region: CSARMRATDTQYF. CDR3 bases: TGCAGTGCTAGAATGCGGGCTACAGATACGCAGTATTTT.

Many counts were recorded for this clonotype. The V and J genes are TRBV7-2 and TRBJ2-3, with 13 bases identical to TRBD2. Trimming took 4 bases from V and 6 from J; bases not matched to a gene: 7. Germline loops: CDR1 SGHTA, CDR2 FQGNSA. CDR3 length equals 16 residues. The CDR3 sequence is CASSSRLAGGRDTQYF. DNA for the CDR3: TGTGCCAGCAGCTCAAGACTAGCGGGAGGACGTGATACGCAGTATTTT.

A few counts support this clonotype. The gene calls are TRBV7-2 and TRBJ2-3; TRBD2 matches at 10 bases. This CDR3 contains 15 residues. The germline CDR1 and CDR2 sequences are SGHTA and FQGNSA. Unmatched junction bases numbered 10, after V lost 5 bases and J lost 8 bases. DNA for the CDR3: TGTGCCAGCAGCCCACCTCTAGCGGGAGTGAGTACGCAGTATTTT. Translating it yields CASSPPLAGVSTQYF.

This clonotype was detected a few times. The chain carries TRBV4-1 and TRBJ2-1; TRBD2 aligns across 7 bases. V lost 4 bases to trimming and J lost 5 bases; unmatched junction nucleotides: 11. The CDR3 runs to 16 residues. The germline CDR1 and CDR2 sequences are MGHRA and YSYEKL. The CDR3 DNA is TGCGCCAGCAGCCCGCTAGCGGTCAGAACGAACAATGAGCAGTTCTTC. This translates into CASSPLAVRTNNEQFF.

This clonotype was seen only a few times. This chain connects TRBV7-2 to TRBJ2-1, with 8 bases fitting TRBD2. V lost 0 bases to trimming and J lost 0 bases; unmatched junction nucleotides: 7. The CDR3 has 18 residues. In germline, CDR1 is SGHTA, CDR2 FQGNSA. Here the CDR3 DNA reads TGTGCCAGCAGCTTAGCTGGAGGGCGGGGGGCCTCCTACAATGAGCAGTTCTTC. Protein product: CASSLAGGRGASYNEQFF.

This clonotype was seen a few times. The rearrangement uses TRBV6-2 or TRBV6-3 and TRBJ2-1; TRBD2 matches at 12 bases. V lost 7 bases, J lost 11 bases, and 12 bases stayed unmatched. The CDR3 runs to 15 residues. The germline CDR1 and CDR2 sequences are MNHEY and SVGEGT. The CDR3, as DNA: TGTGCCAGCACCGAGGCGGCTAGCGGGAGGGCCCAGCAGTTCTTC. Translation: CASTEAASGRAQQFF.

Many counts were recorded for this clonotype. The CDR3 sequence is CSAKVGGGPYNEQFF. CDR3 DNA: TGCAGTGCTAAGGTTGGGGGAGGGCCCTACAATGAGCAGTTCTTC. The rearrangement uses TRBV20-1 and TRBJ2-1; 7 bases match TRBD2. This CDR3 spans 15 amino acids. The V gene's germline CDR1 is DFQATT and CDR2 SNEGSKA (reference sequence). Trimming at V came to 4 bases and at J to 2 bases, leaving 8 bases not matched to a gene.

The chain employs TRBV3-1 and TRBJ2-1; 9 bases align to TRBD2. Germline loops: CDR1 LGHDT, CDR2 YNNKEL (reference sequence). This CDR3 has 15 residues. Germline trimming cut 6 bases from V and 1 base from J; bases unmatched to any gene: 4. Here the CDR3 reads CASRASGRSYNEQFF. The DNA for the CDR3 is TGTGCCAGCAGAGCCAGCGGGAGGTCCTACAATGAGCAGTTCTTC.

V gene TRBV7-8 combines with J gene TRBJ2-7; 12 nucleotides line up with TRBD1. Germline loops: CDR1 SGHVS, CDR2 FQNEAQ. After removal of 1 base from V and 3 bases from J, the junction contained 7 bases not matched to a gene. The CDR3 is 17 amino acids. CDR3 nucleotides: TGTGCCAGCAGCTTAGGGGACAGGGGGCGGGTAGACTACGAGCAGTACTTC. It specifies CASSLGDRGRVDYEQYF.

This clonotype occurred a few times. The rearrangement uses TRBV7-2 and TRBJ2-7; perhaps TRBD2 as D (6 bases). Between the trimmed V and J ends, which lost 2 bases and 2 bases, there was a span of 13 bases. The CDR3 is made up of 15 amino acids. Germline lookup yields CDR1 SGHTA and CDR2 FQGNSA. CDR3 loop: CASSLTSKGAYEQYF. The CDR3, as DNA: TGTGCCAGCAGCTTAACTAGCAAGGGCGCCTACGAGCAGTACTTC.

This clonotype has only a few counts. The V call is TRBV27, the J call TRBJ2-1, with 11 bases lining up with TRBD1. CDR1 is MNHEY, CDR2 SMNVEV, per germline (reference sequence). CDR3 length: 14 amino acids. Trimming took 8 bases from V and 4 from J; bases not matched to a gene: 4. In DNA form, the CDR3 reads TGTGCCAGCGGTGGGGACAGGGGGTACAATGAGCAGTTCTTC. This encodes CASGGDRGYNEQFF.

This clonotype showed up just a few times. The chain joins TRBV15 to TRBJ2-5, with no clear D. With 0 bases removed from V and 7 bases from J, the gap between germline ends came to 15 bases. Germline values: CDR1 LNHNV, CDR2 YYDKDF (reference sequence). The CDR3 has 15 residues. This CDR3 reads CATSRDVLTTLTQYF. The DNA for the CDR3 is TGTGCCACCAGCAGAGATGTCCTCACGACTCTGACCCAGTACTTC.

This clonotype was observed a few times. The rearrangement links TRBV10-3 to TRBJ2-1; 9 bases line up with TRBD1. In germline, CDR1 is ENHRY, CDR2 SYGVKD. This CDR3 spans 18 amino acids. The ends lost 6 bases at V and 6 bases at J; junction bases unmatched: 18. This CDR3 reads CAIRETSGTGRQSNEQFF. The CDR3 DNA sequence: TGTGCCATCAGGGAAACTTCCGGGACAGGGCGTCAATCCAATGAGCAGTTCTTC.